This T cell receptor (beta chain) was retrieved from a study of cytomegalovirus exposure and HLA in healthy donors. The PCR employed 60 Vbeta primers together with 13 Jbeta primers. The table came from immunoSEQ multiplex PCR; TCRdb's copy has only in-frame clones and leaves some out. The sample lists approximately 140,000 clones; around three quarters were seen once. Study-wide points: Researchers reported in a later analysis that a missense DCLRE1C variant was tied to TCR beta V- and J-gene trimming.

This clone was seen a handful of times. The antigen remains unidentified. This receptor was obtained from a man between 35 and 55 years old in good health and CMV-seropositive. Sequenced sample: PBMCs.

CDR3 nucleotides: TGTGCCAGCAGTTTAAGCCCTAGCTCCCCAGATACGCAGTATTTT. Amino acid sequence: CASSLSPSSPDTQYF. This chain uses TRBV28 with TRBJ2-3; possible D gene TRBD2, 5 bases. The germline CDR1 and CDR2 sequences are MDHEN and SYDVKM. CDR3 size: 15 residues. V lost 2 bases and J lost 4, with 13 bases in between.